Listed below are T cell receptor beta chains from one sample, sequenced in a study of blood T cell repertoires in COVID-19. Sequenced by immunoSEQ multiplex PCR; TCRdb stores in-frame clones only, minus some. In the table there are 200,000 to 300,000 clones, almost 85% of which are singletons. Material: peripheral blood. Source of these receptors: a man in his fifties or sixties with acute or convalescent COVID-19. CDR3s include the opening cysteine and the closing phenylalanine or tryptophan. Fields, in order: CDR3 protein, CDR3 DNA, V gene, clone size, J gene, D gene. The D gene is left open where the match is weak. Clone size is given for some rows only: seen once, a few or many times, or a class if the clone is expanded.

CDR3aa: CASSLQGFGELFF
CDR3nt: TGTGCCAGCAGCCTTCAGGGGTTCGGGGAGCTGTTTTTT
v_gene: TRBV11-2
abundance: NA
j_gene: TRBJ2-2
d_gene: NA

CDR3aa: CASRAMTELRSIAEAFF
CDR3nt: TGTGCCAGCAGAGCTATGACAGAGCTTCGGTCGATCGCCGAAGCTTTCTTT
v_gene: TRBV2
abundance: NA
j_gene: TRBJ1-1
d_gene: NA

CDR3aa: CASSPPTSGGNWYEQYF
CDR3nt: TGTGCCAGCTCACCACCGACTAGCGGGGGAAATTGGTACGAGCAGTACTTC
v_gene: TRBV18
abundance: NA
j_gene: TRBJ2-7
d_gene: TRBD2

CDR3aa: CASRRATGGGRRQPQHF
CDR3nt: TGTGCCAGCAGACGTGCTACCGGGGGAGGGCGACGGCAGCCCCAGCATTTT
v_gene: TRBV28
abundance: NA
j_gene: TRBJ1-5
d_gene: NA

CDR3aa: CASSPLYDSYQEQYF
CDR3nt: TGTGCCAGCAGCCCTCTGTACGACAGTTACCAAGAGCAGTACTTC
v_gene: TRBV3-1/TRBV3-2
abundance: NA
j_gene: TRBJ2-7
d_gene: NA

CDR3aa: CASSSTTESNQPQHF
CDR3nt: TGTGCCAGCAGTTCAACGACAGAATCCAATCAGCCCCAGCATTTT
v_gene: TRBV27
abundance: NA
j_gene: TRBJ1-5
d_gene: NA

CDR3aa: CASRRTGTGGETQYF
CDR3nt: TGTGCCAGCAGGAGAACCGGGACAGGGGGAGAGACCCAGTACTTC
v_gene: TRBV6-5
abundance: NA
j_gene: TRBJ2-5
d_gene: TRBD1

CDR3aa: CASSSGVGAEAFF
CDR3nt: TGTGCCAGCAGTTCGGGGGTTGGGGCTGAAGCTTTCTTT
v_gene: TRBV12-3/TRBV12-4
abundance: NA
j_gene: TRBJ1-1
d_gene: NA

CDR3aa: CASSSRVPNQPQHF
CDR3nt: TGTGCCAGCAGTTCCAGGGTGCCCAATCAGCCCCAGCATTTT
v_gene: TRBV6-5
abundance: NA
j_gene: TRBJ1-5
d_gene: NA

CDR3aa: CASRTGGTEAFF
CDR3nt: TGTGCCAGCAGGACAGGGGGAACTGAAGCTTTCTTT
v_gene: TRBV25-1
abundance: NA
j_gene: TRBJ1-1
d_gene: TRBD1

CDR3aa: CASSPPSQGSRQPQHF
CDR3nt: TGTGCCAGCAGCCCACCCTCTCAGGGTTCGAGGCAGCCCCAGCATTTT
v_gene: TRBV11-2
abundance: NA
j_gene: TRBJ1-5
d_gene: NA

CDR3aa: CATSSTGGYTF
CDR3nt: TGTGCCACCAGCTCCACGGGAGGCTACACCTTC
v_gene: TRBV15
abundance: NA
j_gene: TRBJ1-2
d_gene: NA

CDR3aa: CASSFRGTSNEKLFF
CDR3nt: TGTGCCAGCAGTTTTAGGGGGACCTCAAATGAAAAACTGTTTTTT
v_gene: TRBV2
abundance: once
j_gene: TRBJ1-4
d_gene: NA

CDR3aa: CASSLYRVGNQPQHF
CDR3nt: TGTGCCAGCAGCTTGTACAGGGTAGGCAATCAGCCCCAGCATTTT
v_gene: TRBV5-8
abundance: NA
j_gene: TRBJ1-5
d_gene: NA

CDR3aa: CATEKGGANYEQYF
CDR3nt: TGTGCCACGGAGAAAGGAGGGGCGAACTACGAGCAGTACTTC
v_gene: TRBV10-3
abundance: NA
j_gene: TRBJ2-7
d_gene: NA